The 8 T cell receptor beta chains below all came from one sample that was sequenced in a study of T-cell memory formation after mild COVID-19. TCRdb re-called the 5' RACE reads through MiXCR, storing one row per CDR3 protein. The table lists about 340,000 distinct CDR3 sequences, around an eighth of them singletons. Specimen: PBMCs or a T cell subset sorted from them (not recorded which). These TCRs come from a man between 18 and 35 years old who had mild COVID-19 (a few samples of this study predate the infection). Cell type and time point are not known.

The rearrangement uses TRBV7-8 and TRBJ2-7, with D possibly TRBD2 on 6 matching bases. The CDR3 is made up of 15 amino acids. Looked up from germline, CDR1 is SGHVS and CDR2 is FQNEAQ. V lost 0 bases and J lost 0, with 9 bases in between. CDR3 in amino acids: CASSLAAGPSYEQYF. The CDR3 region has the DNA TGTGCCAGCAGCTTAGCGGCGGGGCCCTCCTACGAGCAGTACTTC.

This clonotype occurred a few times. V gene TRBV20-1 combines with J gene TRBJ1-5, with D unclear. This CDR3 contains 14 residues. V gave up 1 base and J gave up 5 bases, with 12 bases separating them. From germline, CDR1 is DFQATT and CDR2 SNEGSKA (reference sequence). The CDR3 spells CSARVGREDQPQHF. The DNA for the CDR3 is TGCAGTGCTAGAGTTGGGCGGGAGGATCAGCCCCAGCATTTT.

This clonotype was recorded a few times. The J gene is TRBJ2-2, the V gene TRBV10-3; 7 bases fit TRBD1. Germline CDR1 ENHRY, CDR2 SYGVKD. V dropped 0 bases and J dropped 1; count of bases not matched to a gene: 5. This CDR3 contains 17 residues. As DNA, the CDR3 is TGTGCCATCAGTGAGTCGTCACAGGGGCGGAACACCGGGGAGCTGTTTTTT. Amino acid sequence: CAISESSQGRNTGELFF.

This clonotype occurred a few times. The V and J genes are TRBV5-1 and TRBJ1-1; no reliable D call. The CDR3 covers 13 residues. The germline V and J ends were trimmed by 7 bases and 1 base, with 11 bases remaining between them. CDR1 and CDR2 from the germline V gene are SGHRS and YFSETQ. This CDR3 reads CASAKRSNTEAFF. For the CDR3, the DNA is TGCGCCAGCGCCAAGAGGTCGAACACTGAAGCTTTCTTT.

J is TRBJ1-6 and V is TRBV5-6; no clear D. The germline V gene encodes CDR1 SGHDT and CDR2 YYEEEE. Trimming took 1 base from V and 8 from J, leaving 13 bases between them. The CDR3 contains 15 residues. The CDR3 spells CASSLYPAADSPLHF. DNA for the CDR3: TGTGCCAGCAGCTTGTATCCAGCGGCGGATTCACCCCTCCACTTT. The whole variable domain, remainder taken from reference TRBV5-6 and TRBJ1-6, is DAGVTQSPTHLIKTRGQQVTLRCSPKSGHDTVSWYQQALGQGPQFIFQYYEEEERQRGNFPDRFSGHQFPNYSSELNVNALLLGDSALYLCASSLYPAADSPLHFGNGTRLTVT.

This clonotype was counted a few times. DNA for the CDR3: TGCAGCGTAACGGGGCCCGCTGAAGCTTTCTTT. Protein: CSVTGPAEAFF. The V gene is TRBV29-1, the J gene TRBJ1-1; maybe TRBD1 (5 bases). The length of the CDR3 is 11 residues. Germline V gene lookup returns CDR1 SQVTM and CDR2 ANQGSEA. The V gene lost 6 bases and the J gene lost 6 bases, with 11 bases spanning the gap.

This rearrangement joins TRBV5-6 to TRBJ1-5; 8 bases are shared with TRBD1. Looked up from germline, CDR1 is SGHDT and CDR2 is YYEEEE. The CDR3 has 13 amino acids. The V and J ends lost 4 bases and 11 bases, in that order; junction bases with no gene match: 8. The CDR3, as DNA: TGTGCCAGCAGCCGGGACAGGAGTAGTGCCCAGCATTTT. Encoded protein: CASSRDRSSAQHF.

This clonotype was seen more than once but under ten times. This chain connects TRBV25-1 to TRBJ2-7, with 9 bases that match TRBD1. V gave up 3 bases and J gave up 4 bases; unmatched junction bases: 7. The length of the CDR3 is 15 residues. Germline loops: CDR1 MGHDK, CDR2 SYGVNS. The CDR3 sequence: CASSDPGQGQYEQYF. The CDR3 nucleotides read TGTGCCAGCAGTGACCCGGGACAGGGTCAGTACGAGCAGTACTTC.